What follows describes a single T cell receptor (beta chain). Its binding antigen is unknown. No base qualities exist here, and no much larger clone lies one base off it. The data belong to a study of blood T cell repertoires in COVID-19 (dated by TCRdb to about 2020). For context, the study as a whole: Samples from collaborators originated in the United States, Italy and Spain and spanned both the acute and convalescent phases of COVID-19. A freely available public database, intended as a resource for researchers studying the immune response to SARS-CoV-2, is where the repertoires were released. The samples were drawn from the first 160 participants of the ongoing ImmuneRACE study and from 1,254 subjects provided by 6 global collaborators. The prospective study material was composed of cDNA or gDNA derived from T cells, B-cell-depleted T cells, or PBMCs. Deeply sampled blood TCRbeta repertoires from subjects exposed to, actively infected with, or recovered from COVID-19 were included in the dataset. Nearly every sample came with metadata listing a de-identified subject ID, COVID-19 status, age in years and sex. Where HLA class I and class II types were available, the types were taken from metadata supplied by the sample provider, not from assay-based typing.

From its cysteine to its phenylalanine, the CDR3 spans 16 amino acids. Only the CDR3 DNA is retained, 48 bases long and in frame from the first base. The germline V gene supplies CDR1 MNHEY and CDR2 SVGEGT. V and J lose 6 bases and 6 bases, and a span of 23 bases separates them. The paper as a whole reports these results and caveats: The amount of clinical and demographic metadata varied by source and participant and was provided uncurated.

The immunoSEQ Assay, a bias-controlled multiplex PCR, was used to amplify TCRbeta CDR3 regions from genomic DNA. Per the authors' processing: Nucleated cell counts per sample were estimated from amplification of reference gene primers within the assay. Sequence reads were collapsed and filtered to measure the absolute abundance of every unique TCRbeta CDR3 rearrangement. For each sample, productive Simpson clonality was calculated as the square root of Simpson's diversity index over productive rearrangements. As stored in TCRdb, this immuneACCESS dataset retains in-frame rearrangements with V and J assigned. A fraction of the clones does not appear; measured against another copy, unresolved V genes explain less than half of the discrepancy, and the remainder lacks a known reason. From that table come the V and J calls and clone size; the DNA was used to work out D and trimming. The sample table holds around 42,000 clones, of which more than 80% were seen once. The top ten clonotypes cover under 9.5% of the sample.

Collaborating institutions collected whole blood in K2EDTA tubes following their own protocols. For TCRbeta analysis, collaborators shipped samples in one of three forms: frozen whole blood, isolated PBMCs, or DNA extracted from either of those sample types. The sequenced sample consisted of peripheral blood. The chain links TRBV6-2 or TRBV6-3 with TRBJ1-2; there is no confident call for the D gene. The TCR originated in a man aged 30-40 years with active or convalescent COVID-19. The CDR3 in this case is CASSPETDWTQDGYTF. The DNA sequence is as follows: TGTGCCAGCAGCCCGGAGACCGACTGGACTCAGGATGGCTACACCTTC.